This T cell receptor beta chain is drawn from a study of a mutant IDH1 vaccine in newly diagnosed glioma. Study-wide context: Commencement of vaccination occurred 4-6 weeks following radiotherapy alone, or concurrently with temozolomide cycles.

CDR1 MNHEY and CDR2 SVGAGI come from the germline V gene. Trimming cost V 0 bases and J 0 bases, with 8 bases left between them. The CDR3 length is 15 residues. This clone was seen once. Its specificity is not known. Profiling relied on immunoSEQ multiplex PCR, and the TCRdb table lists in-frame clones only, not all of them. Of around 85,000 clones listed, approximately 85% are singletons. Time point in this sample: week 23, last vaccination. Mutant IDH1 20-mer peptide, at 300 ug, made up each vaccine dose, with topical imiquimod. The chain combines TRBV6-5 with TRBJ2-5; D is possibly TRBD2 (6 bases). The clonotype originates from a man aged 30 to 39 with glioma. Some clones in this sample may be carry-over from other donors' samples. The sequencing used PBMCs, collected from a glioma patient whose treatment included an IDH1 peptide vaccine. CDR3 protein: CASSYSREHQETQYF. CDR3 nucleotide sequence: TGTGCCAGCAGTTACTCGCGGGAACACCAAGAGACCCAGTACTTC.